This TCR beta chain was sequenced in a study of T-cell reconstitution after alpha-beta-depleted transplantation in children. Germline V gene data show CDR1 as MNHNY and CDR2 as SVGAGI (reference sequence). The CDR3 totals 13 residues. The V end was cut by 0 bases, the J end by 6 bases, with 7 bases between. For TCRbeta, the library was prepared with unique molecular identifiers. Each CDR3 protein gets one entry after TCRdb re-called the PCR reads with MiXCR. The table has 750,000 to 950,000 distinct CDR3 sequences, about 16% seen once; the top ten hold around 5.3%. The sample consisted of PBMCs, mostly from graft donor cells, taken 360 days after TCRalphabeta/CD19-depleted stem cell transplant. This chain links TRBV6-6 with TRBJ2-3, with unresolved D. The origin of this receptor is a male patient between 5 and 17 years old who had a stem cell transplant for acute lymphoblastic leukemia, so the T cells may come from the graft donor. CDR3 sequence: CASSYSRSDTQYF. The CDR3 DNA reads TGTGCCAGCAGTTACTCGAGATCCGATACGCAGTATTTT.